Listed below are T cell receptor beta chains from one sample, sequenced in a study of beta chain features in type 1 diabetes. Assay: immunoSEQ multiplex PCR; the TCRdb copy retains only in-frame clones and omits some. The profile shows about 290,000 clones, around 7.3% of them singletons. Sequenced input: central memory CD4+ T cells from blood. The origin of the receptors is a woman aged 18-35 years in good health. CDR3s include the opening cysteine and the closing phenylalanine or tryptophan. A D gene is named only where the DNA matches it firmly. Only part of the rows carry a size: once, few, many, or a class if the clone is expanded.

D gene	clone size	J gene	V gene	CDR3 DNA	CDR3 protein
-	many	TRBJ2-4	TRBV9	TGTGCCAGCAGCCCACGTTCAAGGGGGATAAACATTCAGTACTTC	CASSPRSRGINIQYF
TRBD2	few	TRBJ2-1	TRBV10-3	TGTGCCATCAGTGCCGGCGGGAGGACGGCTAATGAGCAGTTCTTC	CAISAGGRTANEQFF
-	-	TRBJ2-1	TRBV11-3	TGTGCCAGCTTGCCCGGACTTACCAATGAGCAGTTCTTC	CASLPGLTNEQFF
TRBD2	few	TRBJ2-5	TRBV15	TGTGCCACCAGCATCAGGACTAGCGGGGAAGAGACCCAGTACTTC	CATSIRTSGEETQYF
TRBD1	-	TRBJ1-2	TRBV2	TGTGCCAGCAGTACAGGGGCTGACTATGGCTACACCTTC	CASSTGADYGYTF
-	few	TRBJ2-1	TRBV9	TGTGCCAGCAGCCTAGGGGCTGATGGTGAGCAGTTCTTC	CASSLGADGEQFF
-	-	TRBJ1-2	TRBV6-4	TGTGCCAGCAGCCCAGACGGAGCCTATGGCTACACCTTC	CASSPDGAYGYTF
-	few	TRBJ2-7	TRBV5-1	TGCGCCAGCAGCTACCCGAAACCTCAGGGATCGAGGGGGTCCCATTCCTACGAGCAGTACTTC	CASSYPKPQGSRGSHSYEQYF
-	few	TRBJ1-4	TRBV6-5	TGTGCCAGCAGTTATAATGAAAAACTGTTTTTT	CASSYNEKLFF
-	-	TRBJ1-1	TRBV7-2	TGTGCCAGCAGCTTAGCGAATTTAGGGACAAGCTACACTGAAGCTTTCTTT	CASSLANLGTSYTEAFF
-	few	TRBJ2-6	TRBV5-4	TGTGCCAGCGTGTTAGATCTCTCTGGGGCCAACGTCCTGACTTTC	CASVLDLSGANVLTF
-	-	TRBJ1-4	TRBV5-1	TGCGCCAGCAGCTTGGACTCGGCAGGTGAAAAACTGTTTTTT	CASSLDSAGEKLFF
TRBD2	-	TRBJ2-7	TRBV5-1	TGCGCCAGCAGCTTGGGACTAGCTGAATACGAGCAGTACTTC	CASSLGLAEYEQYF
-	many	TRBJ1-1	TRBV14	TGTGCCAGCAGCACCATTCTCGGGGGGGACGCTGAAGCTTTCTTT	CASSTILGGDAEAFF
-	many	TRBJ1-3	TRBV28	TGTGCCAGCAGGCCAGGTGTTGCTGGAAACACCATATATTTT	CASRPGVAGNTIYF
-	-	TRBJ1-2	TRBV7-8	TGTGCCAGCAGCGAGGGACGCGCCGAAAGGGATGGCTACACCTTC	CASSEGRAERDGYTF